Shown below are 5 T cell receptor beta chains from a single sample sequenced in a study of cytomegalovirus exposure and HLA in healthy donors. The method was immunoSEQ multiplex PCR; TCRdb's version includes in-frame clones alone and lacks a portion of them. The sample shows fewer than 150,000 clones, around 88% of them seen only once. The sample was PBMCs. The receptors derive from a woman between 18 and 29 years old in good health and CMV-seropositive.

This clone has only a few counts. This chain uses TRBV28 with TRBJ2-7, with D possibly being TRBD1 (5 bases). Trimming cost V 7 bases and J 0 bases, with 13 bases left between them. The CDR3 sequence is 14 residues long. Germline assignment: CDR1 MDHEN and CDR2 SYDVKM. The CDR3 protein is CASTRTLASYEQYF. CDR3 DNA: TGTGCCAGCACCCGGACACTGGCCTCCTACGAGCAGTACTTC.

The V gene is TRBV6-6, the J gene TRBJ1-1; 8 nucleotides agree with TRBD1. In germline, CDR1 is MNHNY, CDR2 SVGAGI (reference sequence). J gave up 7 bases and V 6 bases, and 10 bases lay outside the gene matches. The CDR3 contains 14 residues. CDR3 bases: TGTGCCAGCAGCCAACAGGGGGACCGGGGTGAAGCTTTCTTT. It translates to CASSQQGDRGEAFF.

The chain joins TRBV11-3 to TRBJ2-2; weak D call: TRBD2 (6 bases). V lost 4 bases and J 8 bases, leaving 20 bases between the germline ends. CDR1 and CDR2 (germline): SGHNT, YENEEA. The CDR3 totals 16 residues. CDR3 sequence (DNA): TGTGCCAGCAGCTCGGAACGTGGGAGGACCTTAGGGGAGCTGTTTTTT. This translates into CASSSERGRTLGELFF.

This clone has just a few counts. This chain uses TRBV7-8 with TRBJ1-2; D is ambiguous. The CDR3 covers 13 residues. CDR1 SGHVS and CDR2 FQNEAQ come from the germline V gene. The V gene lost 5 bases and the J gene lost 2 bases, with 9 bases spanning the gap. The CDR3 region is CASSVNTNYGYTF. CDR3 in DNA: TGTGCCAGCAGCGTCAACACAAACTATGGCTACACCTTC.

The chain couples TRBV6-5 to TRBJ1-4; 7 bases fit TRBD1. The CDR3 sequence is 13 residues long. Germline CDR1 MNHEY, CDR2 SVGAGI. V lost 10 bases and J lost 8; bases outside the gene matches: 10. CDR3 bases: TGTGCCACCGCATCAGGGGGAGTAGAAAAACTGTTTTTT. Translation: CATASGGVEKLFF.